The rows below give T cell receptor beta chains drawn from one sample of a study of T cell repertoires in cytomegalovirus infection. Each CDR3 protein is one row after TCRdb ran MiXCR on the reads. The table includes about 180,000 distinct CDR3 sequences, 14% detected once. Material for sequencing was PBMCs. The source of these receptors is a human donor in good health (CMV status not recorded). Some clones in this sample may be carry-over from other donors' samples. CDR3s include the opening cysteine and the closing phenylalanine or tryptophan. The D gene is left open where the match is weak. Clone size is given for some rows only: seen once, a few or many times, or a class if the clone is expanded.

j_gene: TRBJ2-1; d_gene: .; abundance: many; v_gene: TRBV29-1; CDR3nt: TGCAGCGTAGCTAGAGGCAAGGGATACAATGAGCAGTTCTTC; CDR3aa: CSVARGKGYNEQFF
j_gene: TRBJ1-4; d_gene: TRBD1; abundance: many; v_gene: TRBV7-2; CDR3nt: TGTGCCAGCAGCCCGCGACAGGGTACTAATGAAAAACTGTTTTTT; CDR3aa: CASSPRQGTNEKLFF
j_gene: TRBJ1-3; d_gene: .; abundance: many; v_gene: TRBV29-1; CDR3nt: TGCAGCGTTGAAGGGGGAAACACCATATATTTT; CDR3aa: CSVEGGNTIYF
j_gene: TRBJ2-3; d_gene: TRBD1; abundance: many; v_gene: TRBV28; CDR3nt: TGTGCCAGCAGTGAGACAGGGGCGAACACAGATACGCAGTATTTT; CDR3aa: CASSETGANTDTQYF
j_gene: TRBJ1-3; d_gene: .; abundance: many; v_gene: TRBV9; CDR3nt: TGTGCCAGCAGCGTAGTGCCCGTGGCCTCTGGAAACACCATATATTTT; CDR3aa: CASSVVPVASGNTIYF
j_gene: TRBJ2-2; d_gene: .; abundance: .; v_gene: TRBV14; CDR3nt: TGTGCCAGCAGCCCGCGCCAGGGGAGGAACACCGGGGAGCTGTTTTTT; CDR3aa: CASSPRQGRNTGELFF
j_gene: TRBJ1-5; d_gene: TRBD1; abundance: .; v_gene: TRBV4-1; CDR3nt: TGCGCCAGCAGCCAAGTAGGGGGCAAAGAGCATTTT; CDR3aa: CASSQVGGKEHF
j_gene: TRBJ1-5; d_gene: TRBD1; abundance: .; v_gene: TRBV20-1; CDR3nt: TGCAGTGCTAGAACAGGGGCCCATCAGCCCCAGCATTTT; CDR3aa: CSARTGAHQPQHF
j_gene: TRBJ2-1; d_gene: TRBD1; abundance: many; v_gene: TRBV5-4; CDR3nt: TGTGCCAGCAGCTTCCCAGGGGGCGCCTACAATGAGCAGTTCTTC; CDR3aa: CASSFPGGAYNEQFF
j_gene: TRBJ2-7; d_gene: TRBD2; abundance: few; v_gene: TRBV7-2; CDR3nt: TGTGCCAGCAGGCTGACTAGCGGACTACCCTACGAGCAGTACTTC; CDR3aa: CASRLTSGLPYEQYF
j_gene: TRBJ1-5; d_gene: .; abundance: many; v_gene: TRBV27; CDR3nt: TGTGCCAGCAGTCGAAAAGGGGCGAATAGCAATCAGCCCCAGCATTTT; CDR3aa: CASSRKGANSNQPQHF
j_gene: TRBJ1-6; d_gene: .; abundance: few; v_gene: TRBV30; CDR3nt: TGTGCCTGGAGTGAAGGCCTGGGGGCTTATAATTCACCCCTCCACTTT; CDR3aa: CAWSEGLGAYNSPLHF
j_gene: TRBJ2-7; d_gene: TRBD2; abundance: .; v_gene: TRBV12-3/TRBV12-4; CDR3nt: TGTGCCAGCAGTCTACGGGGACTAGCGGGACCCCCCAAGCAGTACTTC; CDR3aa: CASSLRGLAGPPKQYF
j_gene: TRBJ2-7; d_gene: TRBD1; abundance: few; v_gene: TRBV6-1; CDR3nt: TGTGCCAGCAGCGGACAGGCCGTGAGCTCCTACGAGCAGTACTTC; CDR3aa: CASSGQAVSSYEQYF
j_gene: TRBJ2-2; d_gene: .; abundance: many; v_gene: TRBV7-2; CDR3nt: TGTGCCAGCAGCTTAGTGACCACCGGGGAGCTGTTTTTT; CDR3aa: CASSLVTTGELFF
j_gene: TRBJ2-5; d_gene: .; abundance: many; v_gene: TRBV7-2; CDR3nt: TGTGCCAGCAGCCTGACATTACAAGAGACCCAGTACTTC; CDR3aa: CASSLTLQETQYF
j_gene: TRBJ1-1; d_gene: .; abundance: few; v_gene: TRBV12-3/TRBV12-4; CDR3nt: TGTGCCAGCAGTTTAGGGGGAACGGTCACTGAAGCTTTCTTT; CDR3aa: CASSLGGTVTEAFF
j_gene: TRBJ2-3; d_gene: TRBD2; abundance: many; v_gene: TRBV28; CDR3nt: TGTGCCAGCAGTTTTCCCCCGCTAGCGGGAGTAAGGGATACGCAGTATTTT; CDR3aa: CASSFPPLAGVRDTQYF
j_gene: TRBJ1-2; d_gene: .; abundance: few; v_gene: TRBV5-5; CDR3nt: TGTGCCAGCAACCAGGGGTATGGCTACACCTTC; CDR3aa: CASNQGYGYTF
j_gene: TRBJ2-2; d_gene: .; abundance: .; v_gene: TRBV25-1; CDR3nt: TGTGCCAGCAGTCTACCGGGTCCCGGCACCGGGGAGCTGTTTTTT; CDR3aa: CASSLPGPGTGELFF
j_gene: TRBJ1-3; d_gene: TRBD1; abundance: many; v_gene: TRBV7-2; CDR3nt: TGTGCCAGCAGCCCAGGGACAGGGTCGAGAAACACCATATATTTT; CDR3aa: CASSPGTGSRNTIYF
j_gene: TRBJ1-1; d_gene: .; abundance: many; v_gene: TRBV7-6; CDR3nt: TGTGCCAGCAGCTTAGGGGGGGCCGCCACTGAAGCTTTCTTT; CDR3aa: CASSLGGAATEAFF
j_gene: TRBJ2-5; d_gene: .; abundance: many; v_gene: TRBV6-1; CDR3nt: TGTGCCAGCAACAGGGACCTGTACCAAGAGACCCAGTACTTC; CDR3aa: CASNRDLYQETQYF
j_gene: TRBJ2-1; d_gene: TRBD1; abundance: few; v_gene: TRBV28; CDR3nt: TGTGCCAGCAGTTTAATTGGACAGGACTTTCGCAATGAGCAGTTCTTC; CDR3aa: CASSLIGQDFRNEQFF
j_gene: TRBJ2-7; d_gene: TRBD2; abundance: few; v_gene: TRBV3-1; CDR3nt: TGTGCCAGCAGCCGACCGGGAGGCCCATCCTACGAGCAGTACTTC; CDR3aa: CASSRPGGPSYEQYF
j_gene: TRBJ1-5; d_gene: .; abundance: few; v_gene: TRBV2; CDR3nt: TGTGCCAGCAATCCCTCGAAAGTCCAGCCCCAGCATTTT; CDR3aa: CASNPSKVQPQHF
j_gene: TRBJ2-1; d_gene: TRBD2; abundance: few; v_gene: TRBV11-3; CDR3nt: TGTGCCAGCAGCCCCGGACCTCGCGGGAGTAGTCGCAATGAGCAGTTCTTC; CDR3aa: CASSPGPRGSSRNEQFF
j_gene: TRBJ2-7; d_gene: .; abundance: few; v_gene: TRBV5-4; CDR3nt: TGTGCCAGCAGCGTGGACAACTACGAGCAGTACTTC; CDR3aa: CASSVDNYEQYF
j_gene: TRBJ1-1; d_gene: .; abundance: .; v_gene: TRBV5-1; CDR3nt: TGCGCCAGCAACCCCGACGGAATGTTTGCGGAAGCTTTCTTT; CDR3aa: CASNPDGMFAEAFF
j_gene: TRBJ2-7; d_gene: TRBD2; abundance: many; v_gene: TRBV6-2/TRBV6-3; CDR3nt: TGTGCCAGCAGTTACGGGACTAGCGCCTACGAGCAGTACTTC; CDR3aa: CASSYGTSAYEQYF
j_gene: TRBJ1-1; d_gene: TRBD1; abundance: many; v_gene: TRBV7-8; CDR3nt: TGTGCCAGCAGCTCCAGGGGGCTGGGCACTGAAGCTTTCTTT; CDR3aa: CASSSRGLGTEAFF
j_gene: TRBJ1-1; d_gene: .; abundance: many; v_gene: TRBV7-8; CDR3nt: TGTGCCAGCAGCAGGGTAGGGAAGAACACTGAAGCTTTCTTT; CDR3aa: CASSRVGKNTEAFF
j_gene: TRBJ1-1; d_gene: TRBD1; abundance: .; v_gene: TRBV6-8; CDR3nt: TGTGCCAGCAGTCAGGGGACAGGGGCTCCTGAAGCTTTCTTT; CDR3aa: CASSQGTGAPEAFF
j_gene: TRBJ2-1; d_gene: TRBD1; abundance: many; v_gene: TRBV6-2/TRBV6-3; CDR3nt: TGTGCCAGCAGAATGGACAGGGCCCCTGCTCGTAGAAACAATGAGCAGTTCTTC; CDR3aa: CASRMDRAPARRNNEQFF
j_gene: TRBJ2-3; d_gene: .; abundance: many; v_gene: TRBV12-3/TRBV12-4; CDR3nt: TGTGCCAGCAGTTTCTCGGGGAGCGGTACAGATACGCAGTATTTT; CDR3aa: CASSFSGSGTDTQYF